This T cell receptor (beta chain) was captured in a study of T cells after yellow fever vaccination. Study-level results: Subsequent booster samples again held most clones from primary vaccination (nearly 98% CD4, approximately 86% CD8).

TCRdb passed the 5' RACE reads through MiXCR, listing each CDR3 protein once. The sample yields 360,000 or so distinct CDR3 sequences, roughly 12% seen once. The V and J ends lost 5 bases and 0 bases respectively, with 7 bases between them. CDR1 is SGHTA, CDR2 FQGTGA, per germline. This CDR3 is 14 amino acids long. Turning to this clonotype: As yet, its antigen is unknown.

The receptor was derived from a man younger than 35 who received the YFV17D yellow fever vaccine. The material sequenced was PBMCs, taken on the day of the first yellow fever vaccination. The rearrangement links TRBV7-3 to TRBJ2-2; D unclear. CDR3 residues: CASSPRANTGELFF. The CDR3 DNA sequence: TGTGCCAGCAGCCCCCGGGCGAACACCGGGGAGCTGTTTTTT.